The clone carrying this T cell receptor (beta chain) was seen more than once but under ten times. Transcripts of RNA were the source for amplifying TCR beta CDR3 regions. The library came from an HTBI-primed first-round RT-PCR and a second-round multiplex PCR. TCRdb re-called the multiplex PCR reads with MiXCR, one entry per CDR3 protein. The table shows 600,000 to 700,000 distinct CDR3 sequences, with under 50% occurring only once. The source of the sample is a study of Graves' ophthalmopathy and Graves' hyperthyroidism. Ophthalmopathic donors had moderate-to-severe activity, CAS ≥3 and NOSPECS ≥4, with disease that had lasted under 3 months. The PBMCs had their origin in roughly 9.8 ml of fresh peripheral blood. CDR1 is SGHNT, CDR2 YYREEE, per germline (reference sequence). Trimming removed 4 bases at V and 0 bases at J, with 11 bases between. The CDR3 has 15 residues.

This TCR derives from an adult man with Graves' ophthalmopathy. Material: peripheral blood. The V and J genes are TRBV5-4 and TRBJ1-3, with D uncertain. The CDR3 protein is CASSPDTHSGNTIYF. The CDR3 DNA follows: TGTGCCAGCAGCCCCGACACTCACTCTGGAAACACCATATATTTT.